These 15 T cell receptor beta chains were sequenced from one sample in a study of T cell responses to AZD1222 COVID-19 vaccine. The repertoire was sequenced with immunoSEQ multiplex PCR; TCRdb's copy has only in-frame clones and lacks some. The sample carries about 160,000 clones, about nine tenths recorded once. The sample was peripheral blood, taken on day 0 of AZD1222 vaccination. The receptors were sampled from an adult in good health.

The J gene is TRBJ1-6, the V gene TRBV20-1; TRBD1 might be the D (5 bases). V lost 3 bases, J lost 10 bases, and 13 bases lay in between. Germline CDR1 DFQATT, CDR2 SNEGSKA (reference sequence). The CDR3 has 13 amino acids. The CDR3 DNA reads TGCAGTGCTAGTTTGGGGCGAGAGTCACCCCTCCACTTT. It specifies CSASLGRESPLHF.

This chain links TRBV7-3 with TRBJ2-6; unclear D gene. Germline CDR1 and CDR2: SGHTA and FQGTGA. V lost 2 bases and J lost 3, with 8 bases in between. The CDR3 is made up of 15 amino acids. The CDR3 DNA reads TGTGCCAGCAGCTTATTCCCGGGTGGGGCCAACGTCCTGACTTTC. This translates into CASSLFPGGANVLTF.

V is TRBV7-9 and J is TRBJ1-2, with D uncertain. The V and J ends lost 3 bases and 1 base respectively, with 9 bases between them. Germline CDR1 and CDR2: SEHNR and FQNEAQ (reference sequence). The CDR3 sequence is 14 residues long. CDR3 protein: CASSLSGSNYGYTF. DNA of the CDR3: TGTGCCAGCAGCTTGTCGGGCAGTAACTATGGCTACACCTTC.

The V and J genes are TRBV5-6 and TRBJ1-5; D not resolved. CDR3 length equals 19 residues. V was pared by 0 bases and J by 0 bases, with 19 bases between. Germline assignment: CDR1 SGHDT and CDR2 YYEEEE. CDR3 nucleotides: TGTGCCAGCAGCTTGGGTCAGCTTCCAATCCCTTATAGCAATCAGCCCCAGCATTTT. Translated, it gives CASSLGQLPIPYSNQPQHF.

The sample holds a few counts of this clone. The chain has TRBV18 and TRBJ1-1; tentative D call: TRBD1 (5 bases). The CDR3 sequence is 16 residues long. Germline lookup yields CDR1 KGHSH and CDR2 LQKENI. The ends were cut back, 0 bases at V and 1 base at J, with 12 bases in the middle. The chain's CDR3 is CASSPPGTRRNTEAFF. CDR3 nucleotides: TGTGCCAGCTCACCACCGGGGACCAGGCGGAACACTGAAGCTTTCTTT.

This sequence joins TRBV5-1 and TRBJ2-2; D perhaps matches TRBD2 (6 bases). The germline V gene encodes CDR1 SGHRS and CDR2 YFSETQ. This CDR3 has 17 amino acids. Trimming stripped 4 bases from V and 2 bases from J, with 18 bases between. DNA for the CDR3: TGCGCCAGCAGCAGCCAATCTAGCGTCGGAAACACCGGGGAGCTGTTTTTT. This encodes CASSSQSSVGNTGELFF.

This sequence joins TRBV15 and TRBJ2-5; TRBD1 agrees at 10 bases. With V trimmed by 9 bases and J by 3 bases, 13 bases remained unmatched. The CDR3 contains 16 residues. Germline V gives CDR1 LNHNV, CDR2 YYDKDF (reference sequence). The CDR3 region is CATQQGLGTGEETQYF. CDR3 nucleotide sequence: TGTGCCACGCAGCAGGGTCTCGGGACAGGGGAAGAGACCCAGTACTTC.

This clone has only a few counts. CDR3 region: CASSGTISTDTQYF. In nucleotides, the CDR3 is TGCGCCAGCAGCGGGACTATTAGCACAGATACGCAGTATTTT. The chain combines TRBV10-1 with TRBJ2-3; 7 bases fit TRBD2. The CDR3 consists of 14 residues. The germline V gene encodes CDR1 WNHNN and CDR2 SYGVQD (reference sequence). J gave up 0 bases and V 6 bases, and 3 bases lay outside the gene matches.

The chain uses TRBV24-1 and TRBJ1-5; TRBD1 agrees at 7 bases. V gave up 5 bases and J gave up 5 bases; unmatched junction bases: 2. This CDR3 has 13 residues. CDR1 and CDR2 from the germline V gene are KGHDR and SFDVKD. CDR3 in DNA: TGTGCCACCAGTGGACAGGGAGATCAGCCCCAGCATTTT. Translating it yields CATSGQGDQPQHF.

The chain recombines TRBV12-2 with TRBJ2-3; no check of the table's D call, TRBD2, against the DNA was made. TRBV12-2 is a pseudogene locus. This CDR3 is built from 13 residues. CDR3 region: CASSARLTDTQYF. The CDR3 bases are TGTGCAAGTTCCGCGCGGCTCACAGATACGCAGTATTTT.

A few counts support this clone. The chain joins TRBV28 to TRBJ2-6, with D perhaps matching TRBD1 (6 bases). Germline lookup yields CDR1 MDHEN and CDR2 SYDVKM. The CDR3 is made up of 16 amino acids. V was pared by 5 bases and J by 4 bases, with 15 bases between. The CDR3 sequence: CASSAMTGSGANVLTF. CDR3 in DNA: TGTGCCAGCAGTGCCATGACAGGTTCCGGGGCCAACGTCCTGACTTTC.

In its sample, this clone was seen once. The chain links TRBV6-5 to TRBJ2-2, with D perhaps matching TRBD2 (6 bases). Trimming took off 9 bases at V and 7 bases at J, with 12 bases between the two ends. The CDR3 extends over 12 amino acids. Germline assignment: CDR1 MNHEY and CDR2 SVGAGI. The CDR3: CASGLANGELFF. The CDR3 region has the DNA TGTGCCAGTGGGCTAGCGAACGGGGAGCTGTTTTTT.

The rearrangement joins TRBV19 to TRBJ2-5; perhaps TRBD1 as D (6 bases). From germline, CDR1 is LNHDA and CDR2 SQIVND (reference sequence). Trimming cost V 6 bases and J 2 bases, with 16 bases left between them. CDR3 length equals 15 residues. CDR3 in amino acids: CASRPRDTLQETQYF. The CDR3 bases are TGTGCCAGTAGGCCCCGGGACACGTTACAAGAGACCCAGTACTTC.

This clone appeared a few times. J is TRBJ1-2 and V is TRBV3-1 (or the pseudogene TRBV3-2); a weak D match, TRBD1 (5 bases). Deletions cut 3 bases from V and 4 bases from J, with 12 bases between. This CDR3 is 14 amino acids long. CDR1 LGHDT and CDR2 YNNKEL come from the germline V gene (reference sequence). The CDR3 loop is CASSQGPVGYGYTF. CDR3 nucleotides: TGTGCCAGCAGCCAGGGACCCGTTGGCTATGGCTACACCTTC.

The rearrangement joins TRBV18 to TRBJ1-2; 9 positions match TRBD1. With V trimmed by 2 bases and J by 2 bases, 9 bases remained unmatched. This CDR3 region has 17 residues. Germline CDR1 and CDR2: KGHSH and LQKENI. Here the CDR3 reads CASSPLWDRDRNYGYTF. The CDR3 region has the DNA TGTGCCAGCTCACCATTGTGGGACAGGGATAGGAACTATGGCTACACCTTC. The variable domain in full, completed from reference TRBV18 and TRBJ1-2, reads NAGVMQNPRHLVRRRGQEARLRCSPMKGHSHVYWYRQLPEEGLKFMVYLQKENIIDESGMPKERFSAEFPKEGPSILRIQQVVRGDSAAYFCASSPLWDRDRNYGYTFGSGTRLTVV.